The clone carrying this T cell receptor (beta chain) was seen a handful of times. What it binds is not known. Sample time point: sample taken at primary tumor resection. Extraction of whole RNA from tumor, nontumor lung or frozen PBMC preceded unsorted sequencing. The cohort: 70 to 75 early-stage, untreated non-small cell lung cancer patients. Each TCR cDNA molecule bore a unique molecular identifier. One entry per CDR3 protein results from TCRdb running MiXCR on the 5' RACE reads. Here the sample spans 95,000 or so distinct CDR3 sequences, roughly 8.7% being singletons. This specimen comes from a study of spatial heterogeneity in lung cancer. Regarding the study as a whole: The study found ubiquitous expanded tumor TCRs in blood more at resection than follow-up.

The CDR3 totals 15 residues. Per the germline V gene, CDR1 is MGHDK and CDR2 is SYGVNS. Trimming took 4 bases from V and 5 from J, leaving 17 bases between them. This receptor was identified in a male donor with early-stage non-small cell lung cancer. The sequences come from PBMCs, collected at surgery. V is TRBV25-1 and J is TRBJ1-1; unclear D gene. CDR3 sequence reads: CASSAPLPVGTEAFF. The CDR3, as DNA: TGTGCCAGCAGTGCCCCCCTACCTGTGGGGACTGAAGCTTTCTTT. The variable domain in full, completed from reference TRBV25-1 and TRBJ1-1, reads EADIYQTPRYLVIGTGKKITLECSQTMGHDKMYWYQQDPGMELHLIHYSYGVNSTEKGDLSSESTVSRIRTEHFPLTLESARPSHTSQYLCASSAPLPVGTEAFFGQGTRLTVV.